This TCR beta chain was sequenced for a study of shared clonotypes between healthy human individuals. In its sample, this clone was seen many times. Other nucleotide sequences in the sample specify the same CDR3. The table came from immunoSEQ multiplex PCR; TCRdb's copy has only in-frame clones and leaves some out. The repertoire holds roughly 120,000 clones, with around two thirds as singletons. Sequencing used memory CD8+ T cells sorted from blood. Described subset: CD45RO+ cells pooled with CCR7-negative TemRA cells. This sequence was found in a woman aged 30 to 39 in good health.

The CDR3 reads CASSLLAGGLNEQFF. DNA for the CDR3: TGTGCCAGCAGTTTATTGGCGGGAGGGTTGAATGAGCAGTTCTTC. This chain uses TRBV27 with TRBJ2-1; TRBD2 matches at 9 bases. V dropped 1 base and J dropped 7; count of bases not matched to a gene: 5. The CDR3 consists of 15 residues. Germline V gives CDR1 MNHEY, CDR2 SMNVEV (reference sequence).